This passage covers 21 T cell receptor beta chains from one sample sequenced in a study of cytomegalovirus exposure and HLA in healthy donors. The PCR contained 60 Vbeta and 13 Jbeta primers. The protocol was immunoSEQ multiplex PCR, while the TCRdb copy is restricted to in-frame clones and leaves out a portion. The sample carries over 100,000 clones, 77% recorded once. The sample was PBMCs. These receptors were collected from a male donor in good health and CMV-seropositive.

V and J are TRBV10-3 and TRBJ2-7; D is unclear. The CDR3 is made up of 13 amino acids. CDR1 ENHRY and CDR2 SYGVKD come from the germline V gene. The V gene lost 0 bases and the J gene lost 9 bases, with 12 bases spanning the gap. The DNA for the CDR3 is TGTGCCATCAGTGAGTCCGACTGGATGGGGCAGTACTTC. Translation gives CAISESDWMGQYF.

V gene TRBV7-2 combines with J gene TRBJ2-5; 8 nucleotides agree with TRBD1. In germline, CDR1 is SGHTA, CDR2 FQGNSA. Trimming at V came to 6 bases and at J to 5 bases, leaving 5 bases not matched to a gene. The length of the CDR3 is 13 residues. This CDR3 is CASRTGERETQYF. CDR3 DNA: TGTGCCAGCAGGACAGGGGAGCGGGAGACCCAGTACTTC.

V is TRBV5-4 and J is TRBJ2-7; D remains ambiguous. Per the germline V gene, CDR1 is SGHNT and CDR2 is YYREEE (reference sequence). This CDR3 is built from 14 residues. Trimming removed 1 base from V and 6 bases from J, with 14 bases in between. Written as DNA, the CDR3 is TGTGCCAGCAGCTTGTCCACCTTCCGGTCCGAGCAGTACTTC. It specifies CASSLSTFRSEQYF.

This sequence joins TRBV13 and TRBJ2-7; 8 bases match TRBD1. The CDR3 covers 15 residues. J gave up 3 bases and V 6 bases, and 10 bases lay outside the gene matches. CDR1 and CDR2 (germline): PRHDT, FYEKMQ (reference sequence). This chain's CDR3 is CASRPSTGEHYEQYF. The CDR3 coding sequence is TGTGCCAGCAGACCATCGACAGGGGAGCACTACGAGCAGTACTTC.

This sequence joins TRBV9 and TRBJ2-1; 11 bases are shared with TRBD2. The germline CDR1 and CDR2 sequences are SGDLS and YYNGEE. The CDR3 is 19 residues long. J was trimmed by 3 bases and V by 2 bases; bases with no gene match: 13. Here the CDR3 reads CASSVLSGRAPTRYNEQFF. Written as DNA, the CDR3 is TGTGCCAGCAGCGTTCTTAGCGGGAGGGCCCCGACCCGCTACAATGAGCAGTTCTTC.

The J gene is TRBJ1-5, the V gene TRBV19; D call uncertain. The CDR3 sequence is 13 residues long. V lost 3 bases, J lost 4 bases, and 7 bases lay in between. Germline CDR1 and CDR2: LNHDA and SQIVND (reference sequence). CDR3 bases: TGTGCCAGTAGTATGCGGGTTAATCAGCCCCAGCATTTT. Protein sequence: CASSMRVNQPQHF.

The table lists this clone with a count of one. The V gene is TRBV19, the J gene TRBJ2-7; 8 bases fit TRBD1. V was clipped by 3 bases and J by 4 bases; unmatched bases: 5. This CDR3 has 14 amino acids. CDR1 and CDR2 (germline): LNHDA, SQIVND (reference sequence). The CDR3 is CASSITDRAYEQYF. DNA for the CDR3: TGTGCCAGTAGTATTACGGACAGGGCTTACGAGCAGTACTTC.

The rearrangement links TRBV6-5 to TRBJ2-2; D gene uncertain. V was clipped by 5 bases and J by 8 bases, with 12 bases between them. CDR3 length equals 13 residues. Germline V lookup: CDR1 MNHEY, CDR2 SVGAGI. The CDR3 bases are TGTGCCAGCAGTCGAACCGCGCGGGGGGAGCTGTTTTTT. It yields the protein CASSRTARGELFF.

Only one count was recorded for this clone. The chain links TRBV19 to TRBJ1-5; TRBD1 aligns across 8 bases. Unmatched junction bases numbered 13, after V lost 7 bases and J lost 2 bases. CDR3 length: 17 amino acids. Looked up from germline, CDR1 is LNHDA and CDR2 is SQIVND (reference sequence). CDR3 sequence (DNA): TGTGCCAGTACCCTATGGGCAGGGGGCAGGGGCAATCAGCCCCAGCATTTT. As protein: CASTLWAGGRGNQPQHF.

The rearrangement uses TRBV5-1 and TRBJ2-7; D is unclear. The CDR3 covers 12 residues. Trimming removed 5 bases from V and 4 bases from J, with 10 bases in between. Germline values: CDR1 SGHRS, CDR2 YFSETQ. The CDR3 spells CASRMTEYEQYF. The CDR3 bases are TGCGCCAGCAGAATGACTGAATACGAGCAGTACTTC.

This chain links TRBV25-1 with TRBJ1-4, with D perhaps matching TRBD1 (5 bases). CDR1 is MGHDK and CDR2 is SYGVNS in the germline V gene. V was clipped by 4 bases and J by 10 bases, with 10 bases between them. The CDR3 length is 12 residues. This chain's CDR3 is CASSVGQRKLFF. Written as DNA, the CDR3 is TGTGCCAGCAGTGTAGGACAACGAAAACTGTTTTTT.

The J gene is TRBJ1-2, the V gene TRBV2, with TRBD1 matching over 9 bases. The germline gives CDR1 SNHLY, CDR2 FYNNEI. The CDR3 covers 14 residues. V dropped 0 bases and J dropped 8; count of bases not matched to a gene: 4. CDR3 sequence reads: CASSEARDREGYTF. For the CDR3, the DNA is TGTGCCAGCAGTGAAGCTCGGGACAGGGAAGGCTACACCTTC.

This clone turned up a few times. The CDR3 reads CASSPRDSDTGELFF. The DNA of the CDR3 is TGTGCCAGCAGTCCCCGGGACAGCGACACCGGGGAGCTGTTTTTT. V and J are TRBV7-9 and TRBJ2-2; 7 bases align to TRBD1. V shed 6 bases, J shed 3 bases, and the junction held 7 bases outside the gene matches. Germline-derived CDR1 and CDR2 are SEHNR and FQNEAQ (reference sequence). The CDR3 length is 15 residues.

This clone was observed a handful of times. Other DNA sequences in this sample translate to the same CDR3. V is TRBV6-1 and J is TRBJ1-2, with D perhaps matching TRBD1 (6 bases). Between the trimmed V and J ends, which lost 10 bases and 6 bases, there was a span of 21 bases. The CDR3 covers 14 residues. CDR1 is MNHNS and CDR2 is SASEGT in the germline V gene. CDR3 amino acids: CANTRGGGVDGYTF. Written as DNA, the CDR3 is TGTGCCAACACAAGGGGGGGCGGTGTAGATGGCTACACCTTC.

V gene TRBV28 combines with J gene TRBJ1-1; tentatively, D is TRBD1 (6 bases). The CDR3 length is 14 residues. Per the germline V gene, CDR1 is MDHEN and CDR2 is SYDVKM. The ends were cut back, 6 bases at V and 12 bases at J, with 23 bases in the middle. CDR3: CASRKINRQAESFF. CDR3 DNA sequence: TGTGCCAGCAGGAAAATAAATCGACAGGCTGAGTCTTTCTTT.

The rearrangement joins TRBV5-5 to TRBJ2-3, with TRBD2 as a possible D gene (5 bases). CDR1 SGHKS and CDR2 YYEKEE come from the germline V gene (reference sequence). The CDR3 has 16 amino acids. Trimming cost V 4 bases and J 1 base, with 16 bases left between them. The CDR3 sequence: CASSATSYGGTDTQYF. For the CDR3, the DNA is TGTGCCAGCAGCGCGACAAGCTACGGGGGCACAGATACGCAGTATTTT.

The chain employs TRBV6-1 and TRBJ2-1; 10 bases map to TRBD2. The V and J ends lost 1 base and 3 bases, in that order; junction bases with no gene match: 6. This CDR3 has 17 amino acids. Looked up from germline, CDR1 is MNHNS and CDR2 is SASEGT. CDR3 loop: CASSEEASGGLYNEQFF. As DNA, the CDR3 is TGTGCCAGCAGTGAAGAGGCTAGCGGGGGTCTCTACAATGAGCAGTTCTTC.

V and J are TRBV28 and TRBJ2-6; weak D call: TRBD1 (5 bases). V was pared by 3 bases and J by 6 bases, with 21 bases between. Germline V gene lookup returns CDR1 MDHEN and CDR2 SYDVKM. The CDR3 runs to 18 residues. CDR3 residues: CASSFPRGLGAVANVLTF. CDR3 bases: TGTGCCAGCAGTTTCCCTAGGGGTCTCGGAGCTGTGGCCAACGTCCTGACTTTC.

This chain joins TRBV5-4 and TRBJ1-4, with D tentatively TRBD1 (6 bases). Germline CDR1 and CDR2: SGHNT and YYREEE (reference sequence). Trimming shortened V by 4 bases and J by 4 bases, and 11 bases separated the two germline ends. The CDR3 consists of 14 residues. The CDR3 region has the DNA TGTGCCAGCAGCCTCGGACAGCTTAATGAAAAACTGTTTTTT. Its translation is CASSLGQLNEKLFF.

The chain combines TRBV7-9 with TRBJ1-2, with TRBD1 matching over 7 bases. The ends lost 3 bases at V and 3 bases at J; junction bases unmatched: 7. The length of the CDR3 is 15 residues. The V gene's germline CDR1 is SEHNR and CDR2 FQNEAQ (reference sequence). CDR3 residues: CASSFEGTAYYGYTF. CDR3 nucleotides: TGTGCCAGCAGCTTCGAAGGGACAGCATACTATGGCTACACCTTC.

This clone has more than one count but fewer than ten. This chain joins TRBV5-4 and TRBJ1-2, with D maybe TRBD1 (5 bases). The CDR3 covers 16 residues. The germline V and J ends were trimmed by 0 bases and 2 bases, with 14 bases remaining between them. Germline-derived CDR1 and CDR2 are SGHNT and YYREEE (reference sequence). The CDR3 is CASSLGSGSGNYGYTF. CDR3 DNA: TGTGCCAGCAGCTTGGGGTCAGGGTCCGGGAACTATGGCTACACCTTC.